The present TCR beta chain was sequenced within a study of T-cell memory formation after mild COVID-19. Libraries for TCRalpha and TCRbeta carried sample barcodes and unique molecular identifiers via 5'RACE. TCRdb reprocessed the 5' RACE reads via MiXCR and lists one record per CDR3 protein. In the table there are roughly 340,000 distinct CDR3 sequences, roughly 19% of which are singletons. Whole-study findings and limits: Proof of SARS-CoV-2 specificity was absent for the second-wave clones that crested on day 37. Clones contracting across day 15 to 85 had a balanced CD4/CD8 profile; later expanding clones leaned CD4+.

This clonotype was seen a handful of times. Its antigen remains unknown. CDR1 is MNHEY, CDR2 SMNVEV, per germline (reference sequence). The CDR3 is made up of 14 amino acids. V shed 6 bases and J shed 9 bases, with 18 bases lying between them. The chain is built from TRBV27 and TRBJ1-5; tentatively, D is TRBD1 (6 bases). This sequence originates from a man aged 18 to 35 who had mild COVID-19 (a few samples of this study predate the infection). Cell type and time point are not known. Sequenced: PBMCs or a T cell subset sorted from them (not recorded which). CDR3 in DNA: TGTGCCAGCAGCCCGGGACAAGGTTCGCGGCCCCAGCATTTT. Its translation: CASSPGQGSRPQHF.